These 3 T cell receptor beta chains share one sample of origin, sequenced in a study of CD8 T cells in Susac syndrome. The RNA input was roughly 0.45 to 1 ug, and it was reverse transcribed with random hexamers. MiXCR, applied by TCRdb to the immunoSEQ multiplex PCR reads, yields one record per CDR3 protein. The sample includes about 140,000 distinct CDR3 sequences, around 96% of them seen just once. Sequencing was done on a sample of CD4+ T cells from PBMCs. The receptor set was obtained from a human donor with multiple sclerosis.

The chain uses TRBV3-1 and TRBJ2-1; D not certain. Trimming took off 5 bases at V and 6 bases at J, with 20 bases between the two ends. The CDR3 extends over 16 amino acids. The germline CDR1 and CDR2 sequences are LGHDT and YNNKEL (reference sequence). As DNA, the CDR3 is TGTGCCAGCAGCACCGGATCCCTTGGAACCCTCAATGAGCAGTTCTTC. Protein product: CASSTGSLGTLNEQFF.

The rearrangement uses TRBV7-9 and TRBJ1-1, with a possible D match to TRBD1 (5 bases). V dropped 5 bases and J dropped 4 bases, with 23 bases sitting between them. This CDR3 has 17 residues. Germline CDR1 is SEHNR and CDR2 is FQNEAQ (reference sequence). The chain's CDR3 is CASSPAVRGPRGTEAFF. The CDR3 bases are TGTGCCAGCAGCCCAGCCGTCCGGGGACCACGAGGCACTGAAGCTTTCTTT. Using reference TRBV7-9 and TRBJ1-1 for the parts outside the CDR3, the full variable domain is DTGVSQNPRHKITKRGQNVTFRCDPISEHNRLYWYRQTLGQGPEFLTYFQNEAQLEKSRLLSDRFSAERPKGSFSTLEIQRTEQGDSAMYLCASSPAVRGPRGTEAFFGQGTRLTVV.

The rearrangement joins TRBV2 to TRBJ2-5, with 7 bases matching TRBD1. This CDR3 comprises 16 residues. V lost 5 bases to trimming and J lost 2 bases; unmatched junction nucleotides: 11. The germline gives CDR1 SNHLY, CDR2 FYNNEI. The DNA for the CDR3 is TGTGCCAGCAGTCAACCTACGACAGGGTTACAAGAGACCCAGTACTTC. This sequence encodes CASSQPTTGLQETQYF.